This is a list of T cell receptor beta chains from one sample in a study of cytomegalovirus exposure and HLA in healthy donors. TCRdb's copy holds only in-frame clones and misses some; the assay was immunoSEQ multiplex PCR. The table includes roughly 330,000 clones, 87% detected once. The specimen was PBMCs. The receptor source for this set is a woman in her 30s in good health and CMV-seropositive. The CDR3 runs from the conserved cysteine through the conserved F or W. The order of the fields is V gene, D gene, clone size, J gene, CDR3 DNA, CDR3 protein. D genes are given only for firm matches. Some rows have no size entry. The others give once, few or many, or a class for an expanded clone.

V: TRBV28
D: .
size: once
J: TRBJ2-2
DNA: TGTGCCAGCGAGCGAGTGAACACCGGGGAGCTGTTTTTT
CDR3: CASERVNTGELFF

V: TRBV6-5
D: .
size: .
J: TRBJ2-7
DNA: TGTGCCAGCAGTTACGACGTGAACTCCTACGAGCAGTACTTC
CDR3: CASSYDVNSYEQYF

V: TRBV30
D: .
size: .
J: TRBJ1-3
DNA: TGTGCCTGGAGGCGGGAGTCCAATATCGGAAACACCATATATTTT
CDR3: CAWRRESNIGNTIYF

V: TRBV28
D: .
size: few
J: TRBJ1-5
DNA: TGTGCCAGCAGTTTATTGCAGTTGCCCCAGCATTTT
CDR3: CASSLLQLPQHF

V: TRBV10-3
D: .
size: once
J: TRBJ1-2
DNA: TGTGCCATCCGTGAGGGGGTCGAGGGGGGCCTATATGGCTACACCTTC
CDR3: CAIREGVEGGLYGYTF

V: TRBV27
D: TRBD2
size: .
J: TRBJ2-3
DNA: TGTGCCAGCAGTGAGGGACTAGCCGCCCTCTCCACAGATACGCAGTATTTT
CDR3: CASSEGLAALSTDTQYF

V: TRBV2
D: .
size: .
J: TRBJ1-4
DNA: TGTGCCAGCAGTGAATGGTCGGGCAGGGGTGAAAAACTGTTTTTT
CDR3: CASSEWSGRGEKLFF

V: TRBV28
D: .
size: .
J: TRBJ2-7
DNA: TGTGCCAGCAGTTCCGGATCCTCCTACGAGCAGTACTTC
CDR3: CASSSGSSYEQYF

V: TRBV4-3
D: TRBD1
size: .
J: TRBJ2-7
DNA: TGCGCCAGCAGCCGAGGGGACAGCCCTTCGTACGAGCAGTACTTC
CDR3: CASSRGDSPSYEQYF

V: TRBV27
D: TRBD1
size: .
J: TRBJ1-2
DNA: TGTGCCAGCAGTCCTCAGGGGGTGTCTGGCGGCTACACCTTC
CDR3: CASSPQGVSGGYTF

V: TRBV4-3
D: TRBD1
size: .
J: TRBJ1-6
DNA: TGCGCCAGCAGCCGCACCACAGGGGTGGTTTCACCCCTCCACTTT
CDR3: CASSRTTGVVSPLHF

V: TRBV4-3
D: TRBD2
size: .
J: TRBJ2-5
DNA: TGCGCCAGCAGCCAAATGAGGACTAGCGGGAGAGAGACCCAGTACTTC
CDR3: CASSQMRTSGRETQYF

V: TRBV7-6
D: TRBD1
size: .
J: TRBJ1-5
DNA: TGTGCCAGCAGCTTAGGGGCAGGGGGTCAGCCCCAGCATTTT
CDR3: CASSLGAGGQPQHF

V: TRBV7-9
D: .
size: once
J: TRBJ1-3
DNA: TGTGCCAGCAGCTTCGGGGGATCTACCTCTAACTCTGGAAACACCATATATTTT
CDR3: CASSFGGSTSNSGNTIYF

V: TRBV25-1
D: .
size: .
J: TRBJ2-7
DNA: TGTGCCAGCAGTGAATGGTCCCCCTGGGGCTACGAGCAGTACTTC
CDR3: CASSEWSPWGYEQYF

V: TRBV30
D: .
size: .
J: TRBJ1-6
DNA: TGTGCCTGGGACACAGGGACTTCACCCCTCCACTTT
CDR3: CAWDTGTSPLHF

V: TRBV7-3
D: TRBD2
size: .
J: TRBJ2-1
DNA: TGTGCCAGCAGCTCCGGGACTAGTGACGCGAATGAGCAGTTCTTC
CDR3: CASSSGTSDANEQFF

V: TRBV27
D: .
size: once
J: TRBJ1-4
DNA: TGTGCCAGCGCTCCTTTATTGAGTTATCCTAATGAAAAACTGTTTTTT
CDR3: CASAPLLSYPNEKLFF

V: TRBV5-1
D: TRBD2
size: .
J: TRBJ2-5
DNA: TGCGCCAGCAGACAGACGGGACTAGCCCAAGAGACCCAGTACTTC
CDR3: CASRQTGLAQETQYF

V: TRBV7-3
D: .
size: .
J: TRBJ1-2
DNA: TGTGCCAGCACCCCGACAGGCTCTAACTATGGCTACACCTTC
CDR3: CASTPTGSNYGYTF

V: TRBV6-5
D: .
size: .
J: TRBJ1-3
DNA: TGTGCCACCGGAACTGCGCTTTCTGGAAACACCATATATTTT
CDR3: CATGTALSGNTIYF

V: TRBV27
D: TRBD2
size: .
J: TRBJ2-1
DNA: TGTGCCAGCAGCTTGGACACCCCGGGACTAGCGGGAGAGCAGTTCTTC
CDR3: CASSLDTPGLAGEQFF

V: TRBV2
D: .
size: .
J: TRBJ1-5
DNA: TGTGCCAGCAGTGAAGCGTGGGAGGATCGCAGACAGCCCCAGCATTTT
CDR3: CASSEAWEDRRQPQHF

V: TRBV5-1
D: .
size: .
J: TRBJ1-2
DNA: TGCGCCAGCAGCTTCAGGGACTCCAACTATGGCTACACCTTC
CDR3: CASSFRDSNYGYTF

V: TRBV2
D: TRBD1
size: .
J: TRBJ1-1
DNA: TGTGCCAGCAGTGAAGCGCTTCGCAGGGACAGGGGGAACACTGAAGCTTTCTTT
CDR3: CASSEALRRDRGNTEAFF

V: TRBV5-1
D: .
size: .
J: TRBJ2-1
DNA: TGCGCCAGCAGCTTGGGACAGGAGGGGGTCAATGAGCAGTTCTTC
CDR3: CASSLGQEGVNEQFF

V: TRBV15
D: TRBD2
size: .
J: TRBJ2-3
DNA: TGTGCCACCAGCGGCAAGCGGGGGAGTACAGATACGCAGTATTTT
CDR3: CATSGKRGSTDTQYF

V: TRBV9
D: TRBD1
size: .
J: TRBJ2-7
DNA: TGTGCCAGCAGCGTAGGTGGGACAGGCTCCTACGAGCAGTACTTC
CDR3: CASSVGGTGSYEQYF

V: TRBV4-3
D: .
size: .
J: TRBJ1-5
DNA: TGCGCCAGCAGCCAAGACAGGGGCTGGCGTCAGCCCCAGCATTTT
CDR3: CASSQDRGWRQPQHF

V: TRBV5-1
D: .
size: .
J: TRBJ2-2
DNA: TGCGCCAGCAGCTTGAGTCAGGGCAACGGGGAGCTGTTTTTT
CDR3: CASSLSQGNGELFF

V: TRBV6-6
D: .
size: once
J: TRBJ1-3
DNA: TGTGCCAGCAGAAGACAGGCGAGCTCTGGAAACACCATATATTTT
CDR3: CASRRQASSGNTIYF

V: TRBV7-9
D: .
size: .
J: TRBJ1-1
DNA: TGTGCCAGCAGCGCCACTGAAGCTTTCTTT
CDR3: CASSATEAFF

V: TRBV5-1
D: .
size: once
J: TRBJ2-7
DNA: TGCGCCAGCAGCTTGGATCCGGGCTACGAGCAGTACTTC
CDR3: CASSLDPGYEQYF

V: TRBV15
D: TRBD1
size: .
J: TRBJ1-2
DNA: TGTGCCACCAGCAGAGTGCCTGGACAGGGGAACTATGGCTACACCTTC
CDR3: CATSRVPGQGNYGYTF

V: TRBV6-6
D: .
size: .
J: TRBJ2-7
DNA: TGTGCCAGCAGGGACTCAGTCTACGAGCAGTACTTC
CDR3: CASRDSVYEQYF

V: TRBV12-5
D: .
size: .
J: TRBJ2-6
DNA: TGTGCTAGTGGGGACTCTAACTCTGGGGCCAACGTCCTGACTTTC
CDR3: CASGDSNSGANVLTF

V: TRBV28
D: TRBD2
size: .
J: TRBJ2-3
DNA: TGTGCCAGTAGGGAACTAGCGACCACAGATACGCAGTATTTT
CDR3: CASRELATTDTQYF

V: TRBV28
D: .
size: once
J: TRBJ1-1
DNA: TGTGCCAGCTCTCGGAGGGCCTACACTGAAGCTTTCTTT
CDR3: CASSRRAYTEAFF

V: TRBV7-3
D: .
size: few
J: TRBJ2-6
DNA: TGTGCCAGCAGCATACCGGGACGTTTCTCTGGGGCCAACGTCCTGACTTTC
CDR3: CASSIPGRFSGANVLTF

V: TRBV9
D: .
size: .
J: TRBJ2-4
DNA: TGTGCCAGCAGCGTAGCGGACACGAAAAACATTCAGTACTTC
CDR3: CASSVADTKNIQYF

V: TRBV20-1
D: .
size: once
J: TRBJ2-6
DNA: TGCAGTGGTTCTGGGGCCAACGTCCTGACTTTC
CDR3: CSGSGANVLTF

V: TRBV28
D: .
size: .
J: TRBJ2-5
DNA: TGTGCCAGCAGTTTATGGGGCACCCAAGAGACCCAGTACTTC
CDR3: CASSLWGTQETQYF

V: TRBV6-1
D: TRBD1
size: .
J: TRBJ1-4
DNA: TGTGCCAGCAATGACAGGGGGCCTAATGAAAAACTGTTTTTT
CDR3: CASNDRGPNEKLFF

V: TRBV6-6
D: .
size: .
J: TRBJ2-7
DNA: TGTGCCAGCAGTTACCCCACCCGAGGGGAGCAGTACTTC
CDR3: CASSYPTRGEQYF

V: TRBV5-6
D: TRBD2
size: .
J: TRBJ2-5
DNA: TGTGCCAGCAGCTACCCTAGCGGGAGCGGCCGGGAGACCCAGTACTTC
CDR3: CASSYPSGSGRETQYF

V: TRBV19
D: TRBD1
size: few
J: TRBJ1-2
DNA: TGTGCCAGTAGTAACTGGGACAGGGTTAGTGGCTACACCTTC
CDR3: CASSNWDRVSGYTF

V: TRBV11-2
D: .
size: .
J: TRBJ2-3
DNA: TGTGCCAGCAGCCCGCTAGCGAGCACAGATACGCAGTATTTT
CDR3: CASSPLASTDTQYF

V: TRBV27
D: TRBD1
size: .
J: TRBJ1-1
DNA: TGTGCCAGCAGTTACCCAGACAGGGCTGAAGCTTTCTTT
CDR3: CASSYPDRAEAFF

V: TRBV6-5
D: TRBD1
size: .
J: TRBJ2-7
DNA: TGTGCCAGCAGTGTGGACAGGACCTACGAGCAGTACTTC
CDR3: CASSVDRTYEQYF

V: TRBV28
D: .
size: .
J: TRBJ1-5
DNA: TGTGCCAGCATCACTTTGGAGAGCAATCAGCCCCAGCATTTT
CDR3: CASITLESNQPQHF